These 20 T cell receptor beta chains were all obtained from the same sample, sequenced in a study of beta chain features in type 1 diabetes. The study's findings and limits: All four CD4+ subsets of Type 1 diabetes patients contained TCRB CDR3s that were moderately but significantly shorter.

These receptors' antigens are unknown. Sequencing targeted expressed TCRB transcripts, as all isolated RNA had been reverse transcribed. Method: immunoSEQ multiplex PCR; TCRdb's copy keeps in-frame clones and lacks some. Of some 290,000 clones in the sample, roughly an eighth were seen once. Input material: naive CD4+ T cells from blood. The receptors come from a man aged 25-45 years with type 1 diabetes.

This rearrangement joins TRBV9 to TRBJ2-1, with no clear D. The ends were cut back, 0 bases at V and 1 base at J, with 8 bases in the middle. CDR3 length: 15 residues. CDR1 is SGDLS and CDR2 is YYNGEE in the germline V gene. CDR3 bases: TGTGCCAGCAGCGTAGGTCACGGTTCCTACAATGAGCAGTTCTTC. Translated, it gives CASSVGHGSYNEQFF.

The chain recombines TRBV7-2 with TRBJ2-5, with TRBD2 as a possible D gene (5 bases). Germline CDR1 is SGHTA and CDR2 is FQGNSA. The CDR3 contains 14 residues. V was trimmed by 3 bases and J by 5 bases, leaving 13 bases between them. CDR3: CASSFTRGDETQYF. The CDR3 DNA reads TGTGCCAGCAGCTTTACCCGGGGTGACGAGACCCAGTACTTC.

CDR3 in amino acids: CASSQTGGSGNQPQHF. For the CDR3, the DNA is TGTGCCAGCAGCCAGACAGGGGGTAGCGGCAATCAGCCCCAGCATTTT. This sequence joins TRBV7-9 and TRBJ1-5; 9 positions agree with TRBD1. V was pared by 5 bases and J by 2 bases, with 7 bases of the junction left unmatched. The CDR3 is 16 amino acids. Germline-derived CDR1 and CDR2 are SEHNR and FQNEAQ (reference sequence).

The V call is TRBV29-1, the J call TRBJ2-5; 7 bases match TRBD1. V lost 7 bases, J lost 5 bases, and 13 bases stayed unmatched. The CDR3 covers 14 residues. The V gene's germline CDR1 is SQVTM and CDR2 ANQGSEA. The CDR3 spells CSARDRQGIETQYF. The CDR3 nucleotides read TGCAGCGCCCGCGACCGACAGGGAATTGAGACCCAGTACTTC.

This clone was picked up a small number of times. The chain uses TRBV4-3 and TRBJ2-1; the match to TRBD2 covers 10 bases. The CDR3 contains 18 residues. The germline gives CDR1 LGHNA, CDR2 YSLEER. V was clipped by 2 bases and J by 2 bases; unmatched bases: 9. The CDR3 nucleotides are TGCGCCAGCAGCCAAACTGGCAGCGGGAGGGGCACCTACAATGAGCAGTTCTTC. Translating it yields CASSQTGSGRGTYNEQFF.

J is TRBJ2-7 and V is TRBV29-1, with 8 bases lining up with TRBD1. After removal of 7 bases from V and 5 bases from J, the junction contained 10 bases not matched to a gene. The length of the CDR3 is 13 residues. The germline CDR1 and CDR2 sequences are SQVTM and ANQGSEA. The CDR3 nucleotides are TGCAGCGGGGGACTCGGACAGGGCGACGAGCAGTACTTC. Translation gives CSGGLGQGDEQYF.

The V and J genes are TRBV5-1 and TRBJ1-5; D not resolved. The CDR3 totals 13 residues. Trimming removed 0 bases at V and 6 bases at J, with 7 bases between. Germline assignment: CDR1 SGHRS and CDR2 YFSETQ. The CDR3 nucleotides read TGCGCCAGCAGCTTGGAACGGTTTCAGCCCCAGCATTTT. It translates to CASSLERFQPQHF.

The CDR3 loop is CASSPEINTEAFF. CDR3 DNA sequence: TGTGCCAGCAGCCCCGAGATCAACACTGAAGCTTTCTTT. This chain joins TRBV9 and TRBJ1-1; D unclear. The CDR3 extends over 13 amino acids. The V gene's germline CDR1 is SGDLS and CDR2 YYNGEE. Trimming removed 4 bases from V and 2 bases from J, with 9 bases in between. The full variable domain, in which reference TRBV9 and TRBJ1-1 provide the parts outside the CDR3, is DSGVTQTPKHLITATGQRVTLRCSPRSGDLSVYWYQQSLDQGLQFLIQYYNGEERAKGNILERFSAQQFPDLHSELNLSSLELGDSALYFCASSPEINTEAFFGQGTRLTVV.

This chain uses TRBV5-1 with TRBJ2-4; D is possibly TRBD2 (6 bases). The CDR3 covers 16 residues. From germline, CDR1 is SGHRS and CDR2 YFSETQ. Trimming removed 2 bases from V and 5 bases from J, with 17 bases in between. CDR3 sequence: CASSFMGLASENIQYF. CDR3 coding DNA: TGCGCCAGCAGCTTTATGGGACTGGCGTCTGAAAACATTCAGTACTTC.

This clone was seen a few times. This rearrangement joins TRBV7-3 to TRBJ2-1, with unresolved D. Per the germline V gene, CDR1 is SGHTA and CDR2 is FQGTGA. Trimming removed 5 bases from V and 0 bases from J, with 8 bases in between. The CDR3 totals 14 residues. The chain's CDR3 is CASSERPSYNEQFF. CDR3 DNA: TGTGCCAGCAGCGAGCGACCCTCCTACAATGAGCAGTTCTTC.

The chain combines TRBV9 with TRBJ1-4, with unresolved D. Germline CDR1 SGDLS, CDR2 YYNGEE. This CDR3 has 15 residues. Trimming pared 1 base from V and 5 bases from J, leaving 12 bases between. DNA of the CDR3: TGTGCCAGCAGCGTAACCGGGGAGCAAAATGAAAAACTGTTTTTT. Its translation is CASSVTGEQNEKLFF.

This clone has just a few counts. This CDR3 reads CASRPGQGYTGELFF. The CDR3 DNA reads TGTGCCAGCCGACCAGGACAGGGATACACCGGGGAGCTGTTTTTT. The chain joins TRBV18 to TRBJ2-2, with TRBD1 identical over 8 bases. Germline CDR1 reads KGHSH; CDR2 reads LQKENI. This CDR3 is built from 15 residues. The junction had 8 bases not matched to a gene; V was cut back by 8 bases and J by 3 bases.

This clone was recorded a few times. The genes are TRBV7-9 and TRBJ1-5, with D maybe TRBD1 (6 bases). The CDR3 covers 18 residues. V gave up 5 bases and J gave up 0 bases, with 20 bases separating them. Germline CDR1 and CDR2: SEHNR and FQNEAQ (reference sequence). In DNA, the CDR3 is TGTGCCAGCAGCGCAACCACAGGGTCTGGTCATAGCAATCAGCCCCAGCATTTT. Translating gives CASSATTGSGHSNQPQHF.

This clone was counted only a few times. The rearrangement uses TRBV28 and TRBJ2-1; D gene uncertain. Trimming took off 3 bases at V and 0 bases at J, with 6 bases between the two ends. The germline V gene has CDR1 MDHEN and CDR2 SYDVKM. This CDR3 comprises 14 residues. CDR3 loop: CASSFTNSYNEQFF. As DNA, the CDR3 is TGTGCCAGCAGTTTCACTAACTCCTACAATGAGCAGTTCTTC.

This clone was counted a few times. The genes are TRBV25-1 and TRBJ2-1; the match to TRBD2 covers 10 bases. Germline-derived CDR1 and CDR2 are MGHDK and SYGVNS. V shed 2 bases and J 4 bases; nucleotides not matched to a gene: 11. The CDR3 loop spans 18 amino acids. The CDR3 is CASSEDRAGGRNYNEQFF. The CDR3 DNA is TGTGCCAGCAGTGAAGATAGAGCGGGAGGGAGAAATTACAATGAGCAGTTCTTC.

The CDR3 DNA is TGTGCCAGCAGTTTGGGGGCCAGCTTAAAAATCTACACCTTC. Translated, it gives CASSLGASLKIYTF. The chain uses TRBV28 and TRBJ1-2; D is perhaps TRBD1 (6 bases). The germline V and J ends were trimmed by 3 bases and 10 bases, with 18 bases remaining between them. The V gene's germline CDR1 is MDHEN and CDR2 SYDVKM. The CDR3 sequence is 14 residues long.

This chain links TRBV2 with TRBJ2-2, with a tentative D call TRBD2 (6 bases). The germline V and J ends were trimmed by 6 bases and 7 bases, with 12 bases remaining between them. Germline CDR1 SNHLY, CDR2 FYNNEI. CDR3 length: 13 residues. CDR3 coding DNA: TGTGCCAGCAGGGTTGGAGGGAACGGGGAGCTGTTTTTT. Amino acid sequence: CASRVGGNGELFF.

This clone was counted a few times. The gene calls are TRBV6-4 and TRBJ2-7, with TRBD2 identical over 13 bases. Per the germline V gene, CDR1 is MRHNA and CDR2 is SNTAGT. The CDR3 sequence is 17 residues long. J was trimmed by 1 base and V by 0 bases; bases with no gene match: 3. DNA for the CDR3: TGTGCCAGCAGTGACTCATGGACTAGCGGGAGTTCCTACGAGCAGTACTTC. Amino acid sequence: CASSDSWTSGSSYEQYF.

The rearrangement uses TRBV7-8 and TRBJ1-1, with 7 bases lining up with TRBD1. Losses at the gene ends were 5 bases for V and 12 bases for J; bases not matched to a gene: 12. The length of the CDR3 is 13 residues. Germline V gene data show CDR1 as SGHVS and CDR2 as FQNEAQ. CDR3 DNA: TGTGCCAGCAGCACCGACAGGGCGACAGGATCTTTCTTT. It is translated as CASSTDRATGSFF.

This clone occurred a few times. The V gene is TRBV19, the J gene TRBJ2-1, with D maybe TRBD2 (6 bases). V was clipped by 7 bases and J by 3 bases, with 22 bases between them. This CDR3 has 17 residues. Germline V gives CDR1 LNHDA, CDR2 SQIVND (reference sequence). CDR3 in DNA: TGTGCCAGTAACGCCAATACTCTTGGAGGGGACTACAATGAGCAGTTCTTC. Its protein is CASNANTLGGDYNEQFF.